The sequence of this T cell receptor beta chain was determined in a study of vaccination effects on CD4 cells after COVID-19. In the case of this clone: The antigen is not known.

Study-level results: Clones from infection and from vaccination both contracted markedly late after vaccination. The vaccine-induced clones of healthy vaccinees included only 1 of 255 that cross-reacted with common cold coronaviruses.

The V segment lost 3 bases and the J segment 7 bases; nucleotides outside the gene matches: 6. Looked up from germline, CDR1 is MDHEN and CDR2 is SYDVKM. CDR3 length: 14 residues. TCRdb's table, derived via immunoSEQ multiplex PCR, lists solely in-frame clones and lacks some. The sample yields tens of thousands of clones, roughly 73% seen once. ViraFEST expansion of antigen-specific CD4+ T cells with viral peptide pools preceded sequencing. Cells that had been cultured for roughly ten days were the source of isolated CD4+ T cells. Nucleocapsid antibodies were negative in the vaccine recipients, who had never had SARS-CoV-2 infection. Culturing of some 1.8 million PBMC per well took place with roughly 10 IU/ml IL-2 and approximately 9.9 ug/ml peptides.

The TCR comes from a human donor who received a COVID-19 vaccine. This sample comprised CD4+ T cells from PBMCs cultured with HCoV-OC43 spike peptides, obtained before COVID-19 vaccination. Subset indicated: HCoV-OC43 spike overlapping peptide pool stimulation. V is TRBV28 and J is TRBJ2-7; 10 bases align to TRBD1. The CDR3: CASSFTDRGREQYF. The CDR3, as DNA: TGTGCCAGCAGTTTTACCGACAGGGGGCGTGAGCAGTACTTC.